These T cell receptor beta chains were read from a single sample in a study of blood T cell repertoires in COVID-19. The protocol was immunoSEQ multiplex PCR, while the TCRdb copy is restricted to in-frame clones and leaves out a portion. The sample records 470,000 or so clones, roughly 87% being singletons. The sample was PBMCs or T cells enriched from blood (not recorded which). These receptor sequences come from a young woman with acute COVID-19. CDR3s include the opening cysteine and the closing phenylalanine or tryptophan. Fields, in order: J gene, D gene, clone size, V gene, CDR3 DNA, CDR3 protein. D genes are given only for firm matches. Clone sizes are given selectively: once, few, many, or a class where the clone is expanded.

>TRBJ2-7|NA|NA|TRBV24-1
TGTGCCACCAGTGACACCGGGACTCCCGGGAGATACGAGCAGTACTTC
CATSDTGTPGRYEQYF
>TRBJ2-7|NA|NA|TRBV10-3
TGTGCCATCAGTGAGTCGACAGAGACCTACGAGCAGTACTTC
CAISESTETYEQYF
>TRBJ1-1|NA|NA|TRBV5-5
TGTGCCAGCAGCTCACTTGTAGGGGTAGCTTTCTTT
CASSSLVGVAFF
>TRBJ2-3|TRBD1|NA|TRBV29-1
TGCAGCACTAGTTCAGGGGGCAGGAGCACAGATACGCAGTATTTT
CSTSSGGRSTDTQYF
>TRBJ1-4|TRBD1|NA|TRBV5-1
TGCGCCAGCAGCTTGGCCGGACAGGGTGTAGGAGAAAAACTGTTTTTT
CASSLAGQGVGEKLFF
>TRBJ2-7|NA|NA|TRBV6-4
TGTGCCAGCAGTGACCAGGGGGCGGGAGACTACGAGCAGTACTTC
CASSDQGAGDYEQYF
>TRBJ1-5|NA|NA|TRBV4-3
TGCGCCAGCAGCCCCGGAGAGGGCAATCAGCCCCAGCATTTT
CASSPGEGNQPQHF
>TRBJ2-3|TRBD2|NA|TRBV6-5
TGTGCCGGTGGGACTAGCGGGAATATAGATACGCAGTATTTT
CAGGTSGNIDTQYF
>TRBJ1-6|NA|NA|TRBV11-2
TGTGCCAGCAGTCCGGGACACTCAACACCCCTCCACTTT
CASSPGHSTPLHF
>TRBJ1-1|TRBD1|NA|TRBV30
TGTGCCTGGAGTGAACTGGACAGGGTCACTGAAGCTTTCTTT
CAWSELDRVTEAFF
>TRBJ2-1|NA|NA|TRBV11-2
TGTGCCAGCAGCTTAGATCCCCCCTCAGGGACCTACAATGAGCAGTTCTTC
CASSLDPPSGTYNEQFF
>TRBJ1-5|NA|NA|TRBV2
TGTGCCATTCAAATGTGGGGCAAGAATCAGCCCCAGCATTTT
CAIQMWGKNQPQHF
>TRBJ2-2|TRBD1|NA|TRBV18
TGTGCCAGCTCACCACGTTCCGAGCAGGGGGCGACCGGGGAGCTGTTTTTT
CASSPRSEQGATGELFF
>TRBJ1-1|TRBD1|NA|TRBV6-5
TGTGCCAGCACCGCGGGACAGCGCACTGAAGCTTTCTTT
CASTAGQRTEAFF
>TRBJ2-7|TRBD2|once|TRBV27
TGTGCCAGCAGTTTATGGGCTAGCGGATACGAGCAGTACTTC
CASSLWASGYEQYF
>TRBJ2-6|NA|NA|TRBV7-8
TGTGCCAGCAGCCCGAAGACAGGACGTCGAACCTCCGGGGCCAACGTCCTGACTTTC
CASSPKTGRRTSGANVLTF
>TRBJ2-5|TRBD2|NA|TRBV15
TGTGCCACCAGCTGGGGACTAGCGGGAGAGAGAGAGACCCAGTACTTC
CATSWGLAGERETQYF
>TRBJ2-4|NA|NA|TRBV7-8
TGTGCCAGCAGCCTTAGTCTTACAGAGCTAGCCAAAAACATTCAGTACTTC
CASSLSLTELAKNIQYF
>TRBJ2-4|NA|NA|TRBV18
TGTGCCAGCTCACCAAAGTCAGGGCTGGACATTCAGTACTTC
CASSPKSGLDIQYF
>TRBJ1-1|NA|NA|TRBV18
TGTGCCAGCTCACCATCGAGGGAGAGCACTGAAGCTTTCTTT
CASSPSRESTEAFF
>TRBJ2-7|NA|NA|TRBV11-3
TGTGCCAGCAGCCCAACGACTAGTTCGAGGGAGCAGTACTTC
CASSPTTSSREQYF
>TRBJ2-1|NA|NA|TRBV24-1
TGTGCCACCAGGGACGCGGGGAGAAATGGGGAGCAGTTCTTC
CATRDAGRNGEQFF
>TRBJ1-4|TRBD1|NA|TRBV5-6
TGTGCCAGCAGCATCCGGGACAGTGAAAAACTGTTTTTT
CASSIRDSEKLFF
>TRBJ1-1|TRBD1|NA|TRBV6-5
TGTGCCAGCGGCCCGACAGGGTACACTGAAGCTTTCTTT
CASGPTGYTEAFF
>TRBJ1-2|NA|NA|TRBV27
TGTGCCAGCAGTTTAGTTACAGGCGTTGGCTACACCTTC
CASSLVTGVGYTF
>TRBJ2-2|NA|NA|TRBV2
TGTGCCAGCACAGGCAGGGGCCGTGGCACCGGGGAGCTGTTTTTT
CASTGRGRGTGELFF
>TRBJ2-3|TRBD2|NA|TRBV6-5
TGTGCCAGCAGGATAGCGGGGAGCACAGATACGCAGTATTTT
CASRIAGSTDTQYF
>TRBJ2-3|TRBD2|NA|TRBV9
TGTGCCAGCAGCGTAGTAGCGGGGGGCCACGATACGCAGTATTTT
CASSVVAGGHDTQYF
>TRBJ1-1|NA|NA|TRBV10-3
TGTGCCATCAGTGAGGGGAGGGAGAACACTGAAGCTTTCTTT
CAISEGRENTEAFF
>TRBJ2-5|TRBD1|NA|TRBV28
TGTGCCAGCAGGACAGGGATTCGAGAGACCCAGTACTTC
CASRTGIRETQYF
>TRBJ2-7|TRBD1|once|TRBV29-1
TGCAGCGTTGAAGCAGGACAGGGGGCAAACGAGCAGTACTTC
CSVEAGQGANEQYF
>TRBJ1-5|NA|NA|TRBV28
TGTGCCAGCAGTTTAGAACAGCCTAATCAGCCCCAGCATTTT
CASSLEQPNQPQHF
>TRBJ2-1|TRBD2|few|TRBV6-5
TGTGCCGGGGGGACCGTCTTGACGGGAGGTGAGCAGTTCTTC
CAGGTVLTGGEQFF
>TRBJ2-7|NA|once|TRBV3-1/TRBV3-2
TGTGCCAGCAGCCAGTTGACAATAAAACCCTACGAGCAGTACTTC
CASSQLTIKPYEQYF
>TRBJ2-1|TRBD1|NA|TRBV9
TGTGCCAGCAGCGTAGGCGGGACAGGGTTGCATGAGCAGTTCTTC
CASSVGGTGLHEQFF
>TRBJ2-1|NA|NA|TRBV10-3
TGTGCCATCTTAGCAGGGGCCTACAATGAGCAGTTCTTC
CAILAGAYNEQFF
>TRBJ1-4|NA|NA|TRBV4-1
TGCGCCAGCAGCCCGCGACAGACAACTAATGAAAAACTGTTTTTT
CASSPRQTTNEKLFF
>TRBJ1-4|NA|once|TRBV10-1
TGCGCCAGCTCTACAGGGGAAAAACTGTTTTTT
CASSTGEKLFF
>TRBJ2-7|NA|NA|TRBV4-3
TGCGCCAGCAGCCCCCATACAGGGTCCTACGAGCAGTACTTC
CASSPHTGSYEQYF